Detailed here is one T cell receptor beta chain. Its target is not known. The sample comes from a study of radiotherapy plus CTLA-4 blockade in lung cancer. General study findings and limits: In blood, tumor-derived TCR clones expanded after radiotherapy plus ipilimumab. Early blood T cell clone changes and increased post-radiation serum interferon-beta were reportedly the strongest response predictors.

Chemo-refractory metastatic non-small-cell lung cancer patients were treated with focal radiation plus CTLA-4 blockade with ipilimumab. Method: immunoSEQ multiplex PCR; TCRdb's copy keeps in-frame clones and lacks some. The sample lists tens of thousands of clones, around 80% seen once, with over 7.5% in the top ten. V was pared by 2 bases and J by 2 bases, with 14 bases between. The CDR3 covers 16 residues. In germline, CDR1 is SGHAT, CDR2 FQNNGV. The chain recombines TRBV11-2 with TRBJ2-3; D may be TRBD2 (5 bases). The sequenced sample was peripheral blood, obtained from a patient treated with radiotherapy plus ipilimumab. The receptor was isolated from a human donor with non-small cell lung cancer who had a complete response to radiotherapy plus ipilimumab. CDR3 in amino acids: CASSLLGNSPTDTQYF. The DNA for the CDR3 is TGTGCCAGCAGCTTACTCGGGAACAGCCCCACAGATACGCAGTATTTT.